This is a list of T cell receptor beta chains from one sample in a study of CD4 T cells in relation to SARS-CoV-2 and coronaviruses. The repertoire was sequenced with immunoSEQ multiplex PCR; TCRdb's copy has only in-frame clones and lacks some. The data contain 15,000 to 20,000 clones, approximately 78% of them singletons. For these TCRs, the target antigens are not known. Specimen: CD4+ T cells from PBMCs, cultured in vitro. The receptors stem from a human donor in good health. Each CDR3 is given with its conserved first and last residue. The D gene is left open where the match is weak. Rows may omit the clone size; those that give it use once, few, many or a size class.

cdr3_nt: TGTGCCAGCAGCTTTTCCAGGCAATTTCTGTCACCACACGAGCAGTACTTC
cdr3_aa: CASSFSRQFLSPHEQYF
v_call: TRBV5-4
j_call: TRBJ2-7
d_call: .
clone_size: .
cdr3_length: 17

cdr3_nt: TGTGCCATCAGCCAAGGGGGCGGAGGAGAAAAACTGTTTTTT
cdr3_aa: CAISQGGGGEKLFF
v_call: TRBV10-3
j_call: TRBJ1-4
d_call: TRBD1
clone_size: few
cdr3_length: 14

cdr3_nt: TGTGCCACCGCGAAAGGGGGAGCGTCCTACGAGCAGTACTTC
cdr3_aa: CATAKGGASYEQYF
v_call: TRBV19
j_call: TRBJ2-7
d_call: .
clone_size: few
cdr3_length: 14

cdr3_nt: TGTGCCACCGCAGGGACAGGGGGCATCCAGCCCCAGCATTTT
cdr3_aa: CATAGTGGIQPQHF
v_call: TRBV15
j_call: TRBJ1-5
d_call: TRBD1
clone_size: few
cdr3_length: 14

cdr3_nt: TGTGCCAGCCAAGCCGACAAGTCTGGTCTCTGGACTAGCGGGACCCAAGAGACCCAGTACTTC
cdr3_aa: CASQADKSGLWTSGTQETQYF
v_call: TRBV2
j_call: TRBJ2-5
d_call: TRBD2
clone_size: .
cdr3_length: 21

cdr3_nt: TGTGCCAGTAGGGCGGTCCAGGTCCCCGGGGAGCTGTTTTTT
cdr3_aa: CASRAVQVPGELFF
v_call: TRBV19
j_call: TRBJ2-2
d_call: .
clone_size: .
cdr3_length: 14

cdr3_nt: TGTGCCAGCAAGGGGGGGACCGGGGAGCTGTTTTTT
cdr3_aa: CASKGGTGELFF
v_call: TRBV12-3/TRBV12-4
j_call: TRBJ2-2
d_call: .
clone_size: few
cdr3_length: 12

cdr3_nt: TGTGCCAGCAGCTTAGACGAAGGACAGAACTATGGCTACACCTTC
cdr3_aa: CASSLDEGQNYGYTF
v_call: TRBV7-8
j_call: TRBJ1-2
d_call: .
clone_size: .
cdr3_length: 15

cdr3_nt: TGTGCCAGCAGCCAAGATCAGTCGGCTAGAAACTACGAGCAGTACTTC
cdr3_aa: CASSQDQSARNYEQYF
v_call: TRBV4-2
j_call: TRBJ2-7
d_call: .
clone_size: .
cdr3_length: 16

cdr3_nt: TGTGCCAGCAGTTTGGCCTCACCCCGTAGGGGCTACACCTTC
cdr3_aa: CASSLASPRRGYTF
v_call: TRBV28
j_call: TRBJ1-2
d_call: .
clone_size: few
cdr3_length: 14

cdr3_nt: TGTGCCAGCAGGCGCGGACAGGGAAGCAATCAGCCCCAGCATTTT
cdr3_aa: CASRRGQGSNQPQHF
v_call: TRBV27
j_call: TRBJ1-5
d_call: TRBD1
clone_size: .
cdr3_length: 15

cdr3_nt: TGCAGTGCTAGTAATGGGTTCGGTGTGGATACGCAGTATTTT
cdr3_aa: CSASNGFGVDTQYF
v_call: TRBV20-1
j_call: TRBJ2-3
d_call: .
clone_size: .
cdr3_length: 14

cdr3_nt: TGTGCCAGCAGCCAGGGGCGGGACACCGGGGAGCTGTTTTTT
cdr3_aa: CASSQGRDTGELFF
v_call: TRBV5-4
j_call: TRBJ2-2
d_call: .
clone_size: .
cdr3_length: 14

cdr3_nt: TGTGCCAGTAGTCTCTGGGGACAGGCTGTCTCTGGGGCCAACGTCCTGACTTTC
cdr3_aa: CASSLWGQAVSGANVLTF
v_call: TRBV19
j_call: TRBJ2-6
d_call: TRBD1
clone_size: .
cdr3_length: 18

cdr3_nt: TGTGCCAGCAGACGTACCGGGACTTCGGCGGGGGAGCAGTACTTC
cdr3_aa: CASRRTGTSAGEQYF
v_call: TRBV9
j_call: TRBJ2-7
d_call: .
clone_size: .
cdr3_length: 15

cdr3_nt: TGTGCCAGCAGCAAAAGAGGGTTGGAACAGCCCCAGCATTTT
cdr3_aa: CASSKRGLEQPQHF
v_call: TRBV21-1
j_call: TRBJ1-5
d_call: .
clone_size: few
cdr3_length: 14

cdr3_nt: TGCGCCAGCAGCTTGGTACCGGACACGAACACTGAAGCTTTCTTT
cdr3_aa: CASSLVPDTNTEAFF
v_call: TRBV5-1
j_call: TRBJ1-1
d_call: .
clone_size: .
cdr3_length: 15

cdr3_nt: TGTGCCAGCAGCAATCACTGCCTACCCCCAGATACGCAGTATTTT
cdr3_aa: CASSNHCLPPDTQYF
v_call: TRBV21-1
j_call: TRBJ2-3
d_call: .
clone_size: .
cdr3_length: 15

cdr3_nt: TGCGCCAGCAGCTTGCAGGGAAGCTCCTACGAGCAGTACTTC
cdr3_aa: CASSLQGSSYEQYF
v_call: TRBV5-1
j_call: TRBJ2-7
d_call: .
clone_size: .
cdr3_length: 14

cdr3_nt: TGTGCCAGCTCACCCCGGGACGGAAGCAATCAGCCCCAGCATTTT
cdr3_aa: CASSPRDGSNQPQHF
v_call: TRBV18
j_call: TRBJ1-5
d_call: .
clone_size: .
cdr3_length: 15

cdr3_nt: TGTGCCAGCAGCCCAGGGGGCTATGGTCCCGAGCAGTACTTC
cdr3_aa: CASSPGGYGPEQYF
v_call: TRBV14
j_call: TRBJ2-7
d_call: TRBD1
clone_size: .
cdr3_length: 14

cdr3_nt: TGCGCCAGCAGCCAAACCCGTGGGGAGCAGTACTTC
cdr3_aa: CASSQTRGEQYF
v_call: TRBV5-1
j_call: TRBJ2-7
d_call: .
clone_size: once
cdr3_length: 12

cdr3_nt: TGTGCCAGCAGTTTATTCCCTCCGGGACAGGGGGCTTTCCAAGAGACCCAGTACTTC
cdr3_aa: CASSLFPPGQGAFQETQYF
v_call: TRBV27
j_call: TRBJ2-5
d_call: TRBD1
clone_size: once
cdr3_length: 19

cdr3_nt: TGTGCCAGTAGTTCGACAGGGCTCCGATCCTATAGCAATCAGCCCCAGCATTTT
cdr3_aa: CASSSTGLRSYSNQPQHF
v_call: TRBV19
j_call: TRBJ1-5
d_call: TRBD1
clone_size: .
cdr3_length: 18

cdr3_nt: TGTGCCAGCAGCTTGCGAGAGGGGGCGCGTTCTGGGGCCAACGTCCTGACTTTC
cdr3_aa: CASSLREGARSGANVLTF
v_call: TRBV5-8
j_call: TRBJ2-6
d_call: TRBD1
clone_size: once
cdr3_length: 18

cdr3_nt: TGTGCCAGCAGCCCCAGGGGGCCAGAGACCCAGTACTTC
cdr3_aa: CASSPRGPETQYF
v_call: TRBV7-9
j_call: TRBJ2-5
d_call: TRBD1
clone_size: .
cdr3_length: 13

cdr3_nt: TGTGCCAGCAGCCTCTCCTATTCTCCAGGGGCGGTCACCGGGGAGCTGTTTTTT
cdr3_aa: CASSLSYSPGAVTGELFF
v_call: TRBV11-3
j_call: TRBJ2-2
d_call: .
clone_size: .
cdr3_length: 18

cdr3_nt: TGTGCCAGCTCACCTCCAGGGGGCTTGGGCGCCGGGGAGCTGTTTTTT
cdr3_aa: CASSPPGGLGAGELFF
v_call: TRBV18
j_call: TRBJ2-2
d_call: TRBD1
clone_size: .
cdr3_length: 16

cdr3_nt: TGTGCCAGTAGTATAACTAGCGGCACAGATACGCAGTATTTT
cdr3_aa: CASSITSGTDTQYF
v_call: TRBV19
j_call: TRBJ2-3
d_call: TRBD2
clone_size: .
cdr3_length: 14

cdr3_nt: TGTGCCAGCAGTCGCCGGGACGGGAACACCGGGGAGCTGTTTTTT
cdr3_aa: CASSRRDGNTGELFF
v_call: TRBV2
j_call: TRBJ2-2
d_call: .
clone_size: .
cdr3_length: 15

cdr3_nt: TGCAGCGTTGTGGCTTACCCAACCTACGAGCAGTACTTC
cdr3_aa: CSVVAYPTYEQYF
v_call: TRBV29-1
j_call: TRBJ2-7
d_call: .
clone_size: .
cdr3_length: 13

cdr3_nt: TGTGCAGGGGGAACTAATGAAAAACTGTTTTTT
cdr3_aa: CAGGTNEKLFF
v_call: TRBV28
j_call: TRBJ1-4
d_call: .
clone_size: .
cdr3_length: 11

cdr3_nt: TGTGCCAGCAGCTTACTAGCGGGAGGGCCGGATGAGCAGTTCTTC
cdr3_aa: CASSLLAGGPDEQFF
v_call: TRBV7-6
j_call: TRBJ2-1
d_call: TRBD2
clone_size: .
cdr3_length: 15

cdr3_nt: TGCGCCAGCAGCTTGGCAATCCGGGACTCCCAAGAGACCCAGTACTTC
cdr3_aa: CASSLAIRDSQETQYF
v_call: TRBV5-1
j_call: TRBJ2-5
d_call: .
clone_size: .
cdr3_length: 16

cdr3_nt: TGTGCCAGCAGCGTAGGGTCCACAGATACGCAGTATTTT
cdr3_aa: CASSVGSTDTQYF
v_call: TRBV9
j_call: TRBJ2-3
d_call: .
clone_size: .
cdr3_length: 13

cdr3_nt: TGTGCCAGCAGTGAACACACTCAGGGTCAGGGTGAGCAGTTCTTC
cdr3_aa: CASSEHTQGQGEQFF
v_call: TRBV6-1
j_call: TRBJ2-1
d_call: .
clone_size: .
cdr3_length: 15

cdr3_nt: TGTGCCAGCAGCCAAGATCTGCAGCAGTACACAGATACGCAGTATTTT
cdr3_aa: CASSQDLQQYTDTQYF
v_call: TRBV3-1/TRBV3-2
j_call: TRBJ2-3
d_call: .
clone_size: .
cdr3_length: 16

cdr3_nt: TGTGCCAGGGGAATAGCGGAGGGAGCTACCTCTGGGGCCAACGTCCTGACTTTC
cdr3_aa: CARGIAEGATSGANVLTF
v_call: TRBV6-4
j_call: TRBJ2-6
d_call: .
clone_size: .
cdr3_length: 18

cdr3_nt: TGTGCCAGCAGCTACCCGGGACCTCAAGAGACCCAGTACTTC
cdr3_aa: CASSYPGPQETQYF
v_call: TRBV5-6
j_call: TRBJ2-5
d_call: .
clone_size: .
cdr3_length: 14

cdr3_nt: TGCGCCAGCAGCTTGGCAGTCAGGGGGAACACTGAAGCTTTCTTT
cdr3_aa: CASSLAVRGNTEAFF
v_call: TRBV5-1
j_call: TRBJ1-1
d_call: .
clone_size: .
cdr3_length: 15

cdr3_nt: TGTGCCAGTAGTATAGGGACAGGGGTCACTGAAGCTTTCTTT
cdr3_aa: CASSIGTGVTEAFF
v_call: TRBV19
j_call: TRBJ1-1
d_call: TRBD1
clone_size: .
cdr3_length: 14

cdr3_nt: TGTGCCAGCAGCTTATTCTTCACAGGGCAAAATCAGCCCCAGCATTTT
cdr3_aa: CASSLFFTGQNQPQHF
v_call: TRBV5-5
j_call: TRBJ1-5
d_call: .
clone_size: .
cdr3_length: 16

cdr3_nt: TGTGCCTGGAACCCGAACAGGGCCACCGGGGAGCTGTTTTTT
cdr3_aa: CAWNPNRATGELFF
v_call: TRBV30
j_call: TRBJ2-2
d_call: .
clone_size: .
cdr3_length: 14

cdr3_nt: TGTGCCAGCAGCCAAGGAGGAGGGGCCGGGCAGTACTTC
cdr3_aa: CASSQGGGAGQYF
v_call: TRBV3-1/TRBV3-2
j_call: TRBJ2-7
d_call: .
clone_size: few
cdr3_length: 13

cdr3_nt: TGTGCCAGCAGCCCCGATGGTCAGGAGGGGTTTTCTGGGGCCAACGTCCTGACTTTC
cdr3_aa: CASSPDGQEGFSGANVLTF
v_call: TRBV28
j_call: TRBJ2-6
d_call: .
clone_size: .
cdr3_length: 19

cdr3_nt: TGTGCCAGTAGTATAAGGTTGATCGTGGCCGCAAGTAGCAATCAGCCCCAGCATTTT
cdr3_aa: CASSIRLIVAASSNQPQHF
v_call: TRBV19
j_call: TRBJ1-5
d_call: .
clone_size: .
cdr3_length: 19

cdr3_nt: TGTGCCAGCTCACCGGGGACAGGGGGACGGAACACTGAAGCTTTCTTT
cdr3_aa: CASSPGTGGRNTEAFF
v_call: TRBV18
j_call: TRBJ1-1
d_call: TRBD1
clone_size: .
cdr3_length: 16

cdr3_nt: TGCGCCAGCAGCTTGGATATGGGATTGGGAACTGAAGCTTTCTTT
cdr3_aa: CASSLDMGLGTEAFF
v_call: TRBV5-1
j_call: TRBJ1-1
d_call: .
clone_size: .
cdr3_length: 15

cdr3_nt: TGTGCCACCAGTGACCAGGGACTAGCGGGATACCAAGAGACCCAGTACTTC
cdr3_aa: CATSDQGLAGYQETQYF
v_call: TRBV24-1
j_call: TRBJ2-5
d_call: TRBD2
clone_size: .
cdr3_length: 17

cdr3_nt: TGTGCCAGCAGCCCAACTAGTATCGCTGCCGGGGAGCTGTTTTTT
cdr3_aa: CASSPTSIAAGELFF
v_call: TRBV7-9
j_call: TRBJ2-2
d_call: .
clone_size: few
cdr3_length: 15

cdr3_nt: TGTGCCAGTAGTGAAACTAGCGGCCTCACAGATACGCAGTATTTT
cdr3_aa: CASSETSGLTDTQYF
v_call: TRBV19
j_call: TRBJ2-3
d_call: TRBD2
clone_size: .
cdr3_length: 15